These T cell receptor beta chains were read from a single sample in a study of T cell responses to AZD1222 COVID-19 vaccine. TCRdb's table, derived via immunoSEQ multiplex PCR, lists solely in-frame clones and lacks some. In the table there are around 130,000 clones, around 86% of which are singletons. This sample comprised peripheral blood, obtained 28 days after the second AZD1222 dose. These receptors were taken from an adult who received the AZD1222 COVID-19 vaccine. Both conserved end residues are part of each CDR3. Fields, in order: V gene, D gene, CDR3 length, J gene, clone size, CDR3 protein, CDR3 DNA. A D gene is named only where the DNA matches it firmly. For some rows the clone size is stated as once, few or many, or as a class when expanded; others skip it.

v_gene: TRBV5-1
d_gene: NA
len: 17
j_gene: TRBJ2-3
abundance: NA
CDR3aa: CASSLGRGDTLTDTQYF
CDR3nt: TGCGCCAGCAGCTTGGGGAGGGGGGACACCCTGACAGATACGCAGTATTTT

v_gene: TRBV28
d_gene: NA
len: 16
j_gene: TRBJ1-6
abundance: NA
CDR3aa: CASSHPQKQYNSPLHF
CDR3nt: TGTGCCAGCAGCCACCCCCAGAAACAGTATAATTCACCCCTCCACTTT

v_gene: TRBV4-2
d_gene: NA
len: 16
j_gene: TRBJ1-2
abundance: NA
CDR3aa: CASSQEFAGGYYGYTF
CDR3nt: TGTGCCAGCAGCCAAGAATTTGCTGGGGGGTATTATGGCTACACCTTC

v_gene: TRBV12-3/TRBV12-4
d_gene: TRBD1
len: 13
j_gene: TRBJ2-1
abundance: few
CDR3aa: CASSRDRGDEQFF
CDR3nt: TGTGCCAGCAGCCGGGACAGGGGCGATGAGCAGTTCTTC

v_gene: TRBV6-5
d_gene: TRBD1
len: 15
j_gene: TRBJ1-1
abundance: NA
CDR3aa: CASSYSGTGGTEAFF
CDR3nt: TGTGCCAGCAGTTACTCGGGGACAGGGGGGACTGAAGCTTTCTTT

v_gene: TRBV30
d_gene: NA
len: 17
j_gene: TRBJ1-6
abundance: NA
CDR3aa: CAWSPGSFGTYNSPLHF
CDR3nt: TGTGCCTGGAGTCCCGGGTCTTTCGGAACCTATAATTCACCCCTCCACTTT

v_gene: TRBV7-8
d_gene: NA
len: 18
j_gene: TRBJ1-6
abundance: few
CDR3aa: CASCQWGRASSYNSPLHF
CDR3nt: TGTGCCAGCTGCCAGTGGGGGAGGGCTAGCTCCTATAATTCACCCCTCCACTTT

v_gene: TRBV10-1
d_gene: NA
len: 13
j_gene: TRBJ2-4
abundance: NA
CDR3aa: CASSDGPGNIQYF
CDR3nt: TGCGCCAGCAGTGATGGACCAGGCAACATTCAGTACTTC

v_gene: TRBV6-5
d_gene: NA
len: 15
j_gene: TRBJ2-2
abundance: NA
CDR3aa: CASTEGATNTGELFF
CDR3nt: TGTGCCAGCACCGAGGGAGCAACGAACACCGGGGAGCTGTTTTTT

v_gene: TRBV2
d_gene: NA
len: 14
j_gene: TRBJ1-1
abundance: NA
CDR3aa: CASTSGTAPTEAFF
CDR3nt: TGTGCCAGCACTTCCGGGACGGCACCCACTGAAGCTTTCTTT

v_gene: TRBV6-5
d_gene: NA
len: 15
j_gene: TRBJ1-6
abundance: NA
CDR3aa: CASSPPGHGLSPLHF
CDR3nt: TGTGCCAGCAGTCCTCCCGGGCATGGTCTCTCACCCCTCCACTTT

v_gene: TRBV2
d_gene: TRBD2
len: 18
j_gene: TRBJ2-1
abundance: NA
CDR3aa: CASSRRGLAGLAYNEQFF
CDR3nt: TGTGCCAGCAGTAGGAGGGGACTAGCGGGGTTAGCCTACAATGAGCAGTTCTTC

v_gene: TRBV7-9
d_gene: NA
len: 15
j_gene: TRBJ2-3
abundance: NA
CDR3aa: CASSYGTSSTDTQYF
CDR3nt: TGTGCCAGCAGTTACGGGACATCTAGCACAGATACGCAGTATTTT

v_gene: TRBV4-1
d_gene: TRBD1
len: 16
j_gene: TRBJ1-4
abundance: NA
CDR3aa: CASSQRTGGGNEKLFF
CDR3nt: TGCGCCAGCAGCCAGCGAACAGGGGGCGGTAATGAAAAACTGTTTTTT

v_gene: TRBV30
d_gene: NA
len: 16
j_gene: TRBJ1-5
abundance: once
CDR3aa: CAWSVGGGPNNQPQHF
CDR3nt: TGTGCCTGGAGTGTGGGTGGAGGGCCTAACAATCAGCCCCAGCATTTT

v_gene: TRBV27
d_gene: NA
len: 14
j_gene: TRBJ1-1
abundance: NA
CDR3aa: CASSPSRQHTEAFF
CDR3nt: TGTGCCAGCAGTCCTAGCAGACAGCACACTGAAGCTTTCTTT

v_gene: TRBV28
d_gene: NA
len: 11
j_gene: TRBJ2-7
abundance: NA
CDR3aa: CASSRDHEQYF
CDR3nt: TGTGCCAGCAGTCGAGACCACGAGCAGTACTTC

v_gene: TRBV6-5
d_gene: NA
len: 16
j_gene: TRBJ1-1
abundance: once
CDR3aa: CASSYSTRLPNTEAFF
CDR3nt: TGTGCCAGCAGTTACTCGACGCGCCTCCCAAACACTGAAGCTTTCTTT

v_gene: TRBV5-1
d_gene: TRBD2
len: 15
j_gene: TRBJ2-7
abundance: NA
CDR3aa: CASSLAVQRGYEQYF
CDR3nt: TGCGCCAGCAGCTTGGCTGTCCAGCGGGGCTACGAGCAGTACTTC

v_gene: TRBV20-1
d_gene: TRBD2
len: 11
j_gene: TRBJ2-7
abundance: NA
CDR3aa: CSAGTIYEQYF
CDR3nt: TGCAGTGCTGGGACTATCTACGAGCAGTACTTC

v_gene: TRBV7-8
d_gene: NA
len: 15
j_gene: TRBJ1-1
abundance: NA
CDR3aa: CASSFPSSGNTEAFF
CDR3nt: TGTGCCAGCAGCTTTCCCTCTTCGGGGAACACTGAAGCTTTCTTT

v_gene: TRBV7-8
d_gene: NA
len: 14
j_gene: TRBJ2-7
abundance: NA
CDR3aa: CASSADRNVYEQYF
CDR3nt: TGTGCCAGCAGCGCCGACAGGAACGTCTACGAGCAGTACTTC

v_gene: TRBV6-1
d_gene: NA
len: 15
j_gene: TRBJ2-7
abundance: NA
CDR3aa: CASSEQGGRVGEQYF
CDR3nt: TGTGCCAGCAGTGAACAGGGAGGACGGGTTGGCGAGCAGTACTTC

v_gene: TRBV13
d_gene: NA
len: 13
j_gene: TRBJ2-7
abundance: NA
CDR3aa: CASSSTRLGEQYF
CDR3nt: TGTGCCAGCAGCTCGACCCGTCTGGGGGAGCAGTACTTC

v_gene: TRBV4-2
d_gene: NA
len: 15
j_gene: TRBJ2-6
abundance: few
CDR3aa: CASSQPASGANVLTF
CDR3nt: TGTGCCAGCAGCCAACCCGCCTCTGGGGCCAACGTCCTGACTTTC